This TCR beta chain appears in the sequencing data of a study of T cell responses to AZD1222 COVID-19 vaccine. Per germline, CDR1 SGHTA and CDR2 FQGNSA. The V end was cut by 3 bases, the J end by 5 bases, with 10 bases between. CDR3 length: 13 amino acids. Study observations and caveats: Repertoire collection took place solely once the T cell response had peaked. Donors were chiefly white British, with a greater number of females, and clonal diversity was perhaps underestimated.

Assay used: immunoSEQ multiplex PCR; TCRdb lists only in-frame clones, some missing. The sample records approximately 150,000 clones, roughly 91% being singletons. Points on this clone: The antigen is undetermined.

The receptor comes from an adult in good health. Sequenced material: peripheral blood, taken on day 0 of AZD1222 vaccination. The rearrangement joins TRBV7-2 to TRBJ1-1, with D perhaps TRBD1 (6 bases). CDR3 coding DNA: TGTGCCAGCAGCTTGCCCAGGGGAACTGAAGCTTTCTTT. As protein: CASSLPRGTEAFF.